A single sample gave rise to the 26 T cell receptor beta chains below, sequenced in a study of blood T cell repertoires in COVID-19. Data came from immunoSEQ multiplex PCR; TCRdb stores just in-frame clones and leaves some out. The sample contains around 130,000 clones, roughly 84% of which appear only once. Material for sequencing was PBMCs or T cells enriched from blood (not recorded which). The receptor set was obtained from a woman in her 30s who had recovered from COVID-19.

The chain combines TRBV7-3 with TRBJ2-6; a possible D gene is TRBD2 (6 bases). Germline V gives CDR1 SGHTA, CDR2 FQGTGA. The CDR3 extends over 16 amino acids. V was clipped by 4 bases and J by 0 bases, with 10 bases between them. This CDR3 is CASSSGTGSGANVLTF. CDR3 in DNA: TGTGCCAGCAGCTCCGGGACTGGCTCTGGGGCCAACGTCCTGACTTTC.

CDR3 protein: CASSDSGLSSYEQYF. CDR3 DNA sequence: TGTGCCAGTAGTGATAGCGGACTAAGCTCCTACGAGCAGTACTTC. The chain couples TRBV19 to TRBJ2-7; D perhaps matches TRBD2 (6 bases). Germline V gene sequence: CDR1 LNHDA, CDR2 SQIVND (reference sequence). V shed 5 bases and J shed 0 bases, with 14 bases lying between them. The CDR3 totals 15 residues. The full variable domain, with the rest looked up from reference TRBV19 and TRBJ2-7, is DGGITQSPKYLFRKEGQNVTLSCEQNLNHDAMYWYRQDPGQGLRLIYYSQIVNDFQKGDIAEGYSVSREKKESFPLTVTSAQKNPTAFYLCASSDSGLSSYEQYFGPGTRLTVT.

This clone has a single count. The chain uses TRBV5-1 and TRBJ1-1, with unresolved D. Germline-derived CDR1 and CDR2 are SGHRS and YFSETQ. This CDR3 spans 14 amino acids. V was cut by 2 bases and J by 5 bases, with 13 bases left in between. The CDR3 loop is CASSFGERRTEAFF. CDR3 in DNA: TGCGCCAGCAGCTTCGGGGAGAGGAGGACTGAAGCTTTCTTT.

Here the CDR3 reads CASSPDNLSGANVLTF. DNA of the CDR3: TGTGCCAGCAGTCCGGACAATCTCTCTGGGGCCAACGTCCTGACTTTC. This chain uses TRBV5-8 with TRBJ2-6; tentatively, D is TRBD1 (5 bases). The germline CDR1 and CDR2 sequences are SGHTS and YDEGEE. The V end lost 5 bases, the J end lost 0 bases, and 12 bases lay between the germline ends. The CDR3 is 16 amino acids.

This clone was counted a few times. This chain uses TRBV7-2 with TRBJ2-1, with D possibly TRBD2 on 5 matching bases. V dropped 1 base and J dropped 6 bases, with 13 bases sitting between them. The CDR3 runs to 15 residues. Germline-derived CDR1 and CDR2 are SGHTA and FQGNSA. The CDR3: CASSLGPGKINEQFF. The DNA for the CDR3 is TGTGCCAGCAGCTTAGGCCCCGGGAAGATCAATGAGCAGTTCTTC.

This clone was picked up one time. The genes are TRBV28 and TRBJ1-5; 7 nucleotides align to TRBD1. V shed 11 bases, J shed 5 bases, and the junction held 12 bases outside the gene matches. CDR1 and CDR2 from the germline V gene are MDHEN and SYDVKM. The CDR3 runs 14 residues. The CDR3 protein is CASCGATGDQPQHF. The CDR3 DNA follows: TGTGCCTCTTGTGGGGCCACAGGGGATCAGCCCCAGCATTTT.

This chain links TRBV7-8 with TRBJ1-5; no clear D. Germline CDR1 is SGHVS and CDR2 is FQNEAQ. There are 16 residues in the CDR3. V shed 6 bases and J shed 6 bases, with 21 bases lying between them. The chain's CDR3 is CASRTSLWQACQPQHF. The CDR3, as DNA: TGTGCCAGCAGAACAAGCTTATGGCAGGCGTGTCAGCCCCAGCATTTT. Full variable domain (missing parts from reference TRBV7-8 and TRBJ1-5): GAGVSQSPRYKVAKRGQDVALRCDPISGHVSLFWYQQALGQGPEFLTYFQNEAQLDKSGLPSDRFFAERPEGSVSTLKIQRTQQEDSAVYLCASRTSLWQACQPQHFGDGTRLSIL.

This chain uses TRBV18 with TRBJ2-5; D uncertain. Germline V gene data show CDR1 as KGHSH and CDR2 as LQKENI. This CDR3 comprises 14 residues. Trimming left V 5 bases short and J 3 bases short, with 13 bases between. This CDR3 is CASSSQARKETQYF. Written as DNA, the CDR3 is TGTGCCAGCTCATCCCAGGCGCGAAAAGAGACCCAGTACTTC.

The chain links TRBV5-4 to TRBJ2-5, with TRBD2 matching over 15 bases. V shed 9 bases and J 5 bases; nucleotides not matched to a gene: 14. The CDR3 sequence is 17 residues long. Per germline, CDR1 SGHNT and CDR2 YYREEE (reference sequence). CDR3 sequence (DNA): TGTGCCAATTCAGCCTGGGGACTAGCGGGAGGAGAGGAGACCCAGTACTTC. Protein: CANSAWGLAGGEETQYF.

CDR3 sequence (DNA): TGTGCCAGCACCTCGAAACCGCCTATCTACACCTTC. Amino acids: CASTSKPPIYTF. The chain carries TRBV28 and TRBJ1-2, with D unresolved. Germline lookup yields CDR1 MDHEN and CDR2 SYDVKM. V was shortened by 7 bases and J by 10 bases, with 16 bases between the two germline ends. CDR3 length: 12 residues.

This chain uses TRBV28 with TRBJ1-6; TRBD1 aligns across 8 bases. The germline gives CDR1 MDHEN, CDR2 SYDVKM. The ends lost 6 bases at V and 3 bases at J; junction bases unmatched: 7. The CDR3 totals 16 residues. The CDR3 loop reads CASRGTGLGYNSPLHF. The DNA for the CDR3 is TGTGCCAGCAGAGGGACAGGCCTCGGCTATAATTCACCCCTCCACTTT.

This chain joins TRBV19 and TRBJ2-1, with 8 bases matching TRBD1. Germline V gene data show CDR1 as LNHDA and CDR2 as SQIVND (reference sequence). Trimming took 5 bases from V and 2 from J; bases not matched to a gene: 5. The CDR3 extends over 15 amino acids. CDR3: CASSPGTGPYNEQFF. The CDR3, as DNA: TGTGCCAGTAGTCCCGGGACAGGTCCCTACAATGAGCAGTTCTTC. Supplemented by reference TRBV19 and TRBJ2-1, the full variable domain reads DGGITQSPKYLFRKEGQNVTLSCEQNLNHDAMYWYRQDPGQGLRLIYYSQIVNDFQKGDIAEGYSVSREKKESFPLTVTSAQKNPTAFYLCASSPGTGPYNEQFFGPGTRLTVL.

V and J are TRBV6-5 and TRBJ1-2, with no clear D. This CDR3 has 15 amino acids. V gave up 2 bases and J gave up 0 bases, with 10 bases separating them. Per germline, CDR1 MNHEY and CDR2 SVGAGI. The CDR3 reads CASSYGRSANYGYTF. The CDR3 DNA follows: TGTGCCAGCAGTTACGGGCGTTCAGCTAACTATGGCTACACCTTC.

The chain recombines TRBV13 with TRBJ1-5, with D possibly TRBD1 on 5 matching bases. Germline CDR1 PRHDT, CDR2 FYEKMQ (reference sequence). The CDR3 has 14 amino acids. V was cut by 5 bases and J by 6 bases, with 14 bases left in between. Written as DNA, the CDR3 is TGTGCCAGCAGCGACAGTAGGGGAGGTCAGCCCCAGCATTTT. Translating it yields CASSDSRGGQPQHF.

This clone was counted only a few times. The chain recombines TRBV6-6 with TRBJ2-1; 8 bases match TRBD2. CDR1 is MNHNY and CDR2 is SVGAGI in the germline V gene (reference sequence). Germline trimming cut 5 bases from V and 6 bases from J; bases unmatched to any gene: 9. This CDR3 has 15 amino acids. CDR3 sequence (DNA): TGTGCCAGCAGTCGCGGGACTAGTGAGGGCAATGAGCAGTTCTTC. Amino acids: CASSRGTSEGNEQFF.

This chain connects TRBV4-3 to TRBJ2-1; 12 positions match TRBD2. The V and J ends lost 4 bases and 0 bases, in that order; junction bases with no gene match: 10. Looked up from germline, CDR1 is LGHNA and CDR2 is YSLEER. The CDR3 totals 19 residues. For the CDR3, the DNA is TGCGCCAGCAGCCCCGGACTAGCGGGAAGTCTGAGCTCCTACAATGAGCAGTTCTTC. Amino acids: CASSPGLAGSLSSYNEQFF.

The V and J genes are TRBV7-2 and TRBJ1-1, with 7 bases identical to TRBD1. Germline CDR1 is SGHTA and CDR2 is FQGNSA. The CDR3 length is 12 residues. The V segment lost 5 bases and the J segment 7 bases; nucleotides outside the gene matches: 4. CDR3: CASSRNRGEAFF. For the CDR3, the DNA is TGTGCCAGCAGCCGTAACAGGGGTGAAGCTTTCTTT.

V usage is TRBV30 and J usage is TRBJ1-1; the match to TRBD1 covers 8 bases. Germline-derived CDR1 and CDR2 are GTSNPN and SVGIG (reference sequence). Trimming took 5 bases from V and 5 from J; bases not matched to a gene: 10. The CDR3 runs 14 residues. As DNA, the CDR3 is TGTGCCTGGCGAAAGGACAGGGTGAGGACTGAAGCTTTCTTT. Protein product: CAWRKDRVRTEAFF.

The chain carries TRBV30 and TRBJ1-6, with D unclear. Germline V gives CDR1 GTSNPN, CDR2 SVGIG (reference sequence). The ends were cut back, 5 bases at V and 7 bases at J, with 12 bases in the middle. The CDR3 is made up of 13 amino acids. CDR3 sequence (DNA): TGTGCCTGGGCCTATACCATCAATTCACCCCTCCACTTT. It codes for CAWAYTINSPLHF. The whole variable domain, filled in from reference TRBV30 and TRBJ1-6, reads SQTIHQWPATLVQPVGSPLSLECTVEGTSNPNLYWYRQAAGRGLQLLFYSVGIGQISSEVPQNLSASRPQDRQFILSSKKLLLSDSGFYLCAWAYTINSPLHFGNGTRLTVT.

J is TRBJ1-5 and V is TRBV6-5; the match to TRBD1 covers 9 bases. The CDR3 extends over 15 amino acids. V lost 6 bases, J lost 4 bases, and 7 bases stayed unmatched. Germline V gene sequence: CDR1 MNHEY, CDR2 SVGAGI. DNA for the CDR3: TGTGCCAGCAGACCGACAGACAGGGGGAATCAGCCCCAGCATTTT. Its translation is CASRPTDRGNQPQHF.

This clone showed up just a few times. This chain joins TRBV10-3 and TRBJ1-5, with D tentatively TRBD1 (6 bases). Trimming stripped 5 bases from V and 2 bases from J, with 10 bases between. The CDR3 is 14 residues long. Looked up from germline, CDR1 is ENHRY and CDR2 is SYGVKD. The CDR3 region has the DNA TGTGCCATCAGTCTTTCAGGGGGCAATCAGCCCCAGCATTTT. As protein: CAISLSGGNQPQHF.

This sequence joins TRBV20-1 and TRBJ2-1; perhaps TRBD2 as D (5 bases). Germline V lookup: CDR1 DFQATT, CDR2 SNEGSKA (reference sequence). The CDR3 contains 11 residues. V was trimmed by 6 bases and J by 9 bases, leaving 12 bases between them. CDR3 in DNA: TGCAGTGCCGCGGGTGCGGCTGAGCAGTTCTTC. As protein: CSAAGAAEQFF.

This clone was detected once. The V and J genes are TRBV5-5 and TRBJ2-7; 14 bases line up with TRBD2. Germline CDR1 reads SGHKS; CDR2 reads YYEKEE (reference sequence). Trimming removed 5 bases from V and 2 bases from J; junction bases left unmatched: 12. The CDR3 has 18 residues. CDR3 sequence reads: CASSLPTGGLAGAYEQYF. The CDR3 DNA reads TGTGCCAGCAGTCTCCCGACAGGGGGACTAGCGGGAGCCTACGAGCAGTACTTC.

The chain couples TRBV10-3 to TRBJ2-7, with TRBD2 matching over 9 bases. The trim removed 5 bases at V and 4 bases at J, leaving 6 bases unmatched. The germline gives CDR1 ENHRY, CDR2 SYGVKD. CDR3 length: 14 amino acids. CDR3 sequence reads: CAISSISGSYEQYF. CDR3 bases: TGTGCCATCAGTTCTATTAGCGGGAGTTACGAGCAGTACTTC.

The V gene is TRBV30, the J gene TRBJ1-4; 7 bases are a match to TRBD1. The CDR3 extends over 14 amino acids. Per germline, CDR1 GTSNPN and CDR2 SVGIG (reference sequence). V trimming: 2 bases; J trimming: 4 bases; junction bases outside the gene matches: 4. In DNA, the CDR3 is TGTGCCTGGAGTCCACAGGGGTATAATGAAAAACTGTTTTTT. This codes for CAWSPQGYNEKLFF.

This clone has more than one count but fewer than ten. The CDR3 loop is CASTSRNSDTQYF. The CDR3 DNA reads TGTGCCAGCACCTCTAGGAATTCAGATACGCAGTATTTT. The chain combines TRBV27 with TRBJ2-3, with unresolved D. V gave up 7 bases and J gave up 4 bases, with 12 bases separating them. Germline CDR1 MNHEY, CDR2 SMNVEV (reference sequence). This CDR3 comprises 13 residues.